The 16 T cell receptor beta chains below all came from one sample that was sequenced in a study of technical replicates of blood from four donors (dated by TCRdb to 2016 to 2017). The library was obtained by the immunoSEQ multiplex PCR assay. TCRdb took this table from immuneACCESS and kept in-frame rearrangements with V and J called. Such tables lack part of the clones; where checked against another copy, unresolved V genes explain under half of the gap, and the rest is unexplained. This sample has 55,000 to 80,000 clones in its table, and around 97% of those were observed once. The top ten constitute roughly 0.19% of the sample. Sequencing was done on a sample of T cells isolated from PBMCs. Source of these receptors: a human donor in good health.

The genes are TRBV5-5 and TRBJ2-3; D is unresolved. The ends were cut back, 3 bases at V and 2 bases at J, with 7 bases in the middle. Germline V lookup: CDR1 SGHKS, CDR2 YYEKEE (reference sequence). The CDR3 runs 13 residues. The CDR3 coding sequence is TGTGCCAGCAGCTCCCCTTTCACAGATACGCAGTATTTT. This gives the protein CASSSPFTDTQYF.

The V gene is TRBV7-3, the J gene TRBJ2-3; D is undetermined. CDR1 SGHTA and CDR2 FQGTGA come from the germline V gene. This CDR3 has 12 residues. V was pared by 5 bases and J by 5 bases, with 8 bases between. The CDR3 nucleotides read TGTGCCAGCAGCCGACCAGGAGATACGCAGTATTTT. This translates into CASSRPGDTQYF.

This clone was detected only once. The chain combines TRBV6-5 with TRBJ1-2, with D tentatively TRBD1 (5 bases). This CDR3 is built from 14 residues. V was pared by 8 bases and J by 8 bases, with 21 bases between. The germline V gene encodes CDR1 MNHEY and CDR2 SVGAGI. The chain's CDR3 is CASHSQGVVGGYTF. The CDR3 nucleotides are TGTGCCAGCCACTCGCAAGGGGTGGTAGGGGGCTACACCTTC.

A note on this clone: The sample carries other DNA sequences with the same CDR3. The gene calls are TRBV28 and TRBJ2-7, with unresolved D. The CDR3 is 13 amino acids. CDR1 and CDR2 (germline): MDHEN, SYDVKM. Trimming took off 6 bases at V and 0 bases at J, with 9 bases between the two ends. DNA of the CDR3: TGTGCCAGCAGCCTGGGCAGCTCCTACGAGCAGTACTTC. This encodes CASSLGSSYEQYF.

CDR3: CASSLAHGVKGYTF. The CDR3 coding sequence is TGTGCCAGCAGCTTAGCGCACGGGGTGAAAGGCTACACCTTC. The chain couples TRBV7-2 to TRBJ1-2; no definite D call. From germline, CDR1 is SGHTA and CDR2 FQGNSA. V was cut by 0 bases and J by 8 bases, with 13 bases left in between. There are 14 residues in the CDR3.

CDR3 in amino acids: CASSGNSLNTEAFF. DNA of the CDR3: TGTGCCAGCAGTGGCAACAGCCTGAACACTGAAGCTTTCTTT. This chain connects TRBV6-1 to TRBJ1-1; no definite D call. V was trimmed by 4 bases and J by 0 bases, leaving 9 bases between them. The germline V gene has CDR1 MNHNS and CDR2 SASEGT. The CDR3 has 14 residues.

The chain combines TRBV6-1 with TRBJ2-7; a possible D gene is TRBD1 (5 bases). The V end lost 4 bases, the J end lost 3 bases, and 13 bases lay between the germline ends. Germline lookup yields CDR1 MNHNS and CDR2 SASEGT. CDR3 length: 14 residues. The CDR3 region is CASSGEDTVYEQYF. The DNA of the CDR3 is TGTGCCAGCAGTGGAGAGGACACCGTCTACGAGCAGTACTTC.

The chain carries TRBV28 and TRBJ1-5; D not resolved. This CDR3 region has 16 residues. Trimming cost V 5 bases and J 7 bases, with 21 bases left between them. Germline CDR1 and CDR2: MDHEN and SYDVKM. This chain's CDR3 is CASSPDTLMAGQPQHF. The CDR3 DNA reads TGTGCCAGCAGTCCCGACACTCTAATGGCTGGCCAGCCCCAGCATTTT.

The rearrangement uses TRBV14 and TRBJ1-2; maybe TRBD1 (5 bases). The CDR3 runs to 15 residues. The germline CDR1 and CDR2 sequences are SGHDN and FVKESK. V lost 0 bases and J lost 5, with 13 bases in between. CDR3 nucleotide sequence: TGTGCCAGCAGCCAAGACTTCGCGGGGCGATATGGCTACACCTTC. This codes for CASSQDFAGRYGYTF.

V is TRBV28 and J is TRBJ2-1; TRBD2 aligns across 9 bases. Germline values: CDR1 MDHEN, CDR2 SYDVKM. J gave up 7 bases and V 8 bases, and 12 bases lay outside the gene matches. This CDR3 is built from 15 residues. The CDR3 spells CASEIWGGRANEQFF. The CDR3 nucleotides are TGTGCCAGCGAGATATGGGGCGGGAGGGCGAATGAGCAGTTCTTC.

This clone was recorded once. This rearrangement joins TRBV29-1 to TRBJ2-3; the D gene is possibly TRBD1 (5 bases). This CDR3 comprises 14 residues. Trimming shortened V by 6 bases and J by 0 bases, and 13 bases separated the two germline ends. Germline lookup yields CDR1 SQVTM and CDR2 ANQGSEA. In nucleotides, the CDR3 is TGCAGCGTACTACCAGGGATTAGCACAGATACGCAGTATTTT. This encodes CSVLPGISTDTQYF.

The rearrangement links TRBV29-1 to TRBJ1-1; the match to TRBD1 covers 9 bases. Germline CDR1 and CDR2: SQVTM and ANQGSEA. J lost 3 bases, V lost 7 bases, and 6 bases had no gene match. The CDR3 loop spans 13 amino acids. The CDR3 DNA sequence: TGCAGCGGTAAGACAGGGGGGCACACTGAAGCTTTCTTT. This encodes CSGKTGGHTEAFF. Drawing the rest from reference TRBV29-1 and TRBJ1-1, the complete variable domain is SAVISQKPSRDICQRGTSLTIQCQVDSQVTMMFWYRQQPGQSLTLIATANQGSEATYESGFVIDKFPISRPNLTFSTLTVSNMSPEDSSIYLCSGKTGGHTEAFFGQGTRLTVV.

The gene calls are TRBV11-2 and TRBJ1-2; D call uncertain. Trimming pared 1 base from V and 0 bases from J, leaving 9 bases between. CDR1 is SGHAT and CDR2 is FQNNGV in the germline V gene. This CDR3 has 15 amino acids. CDR3 loop: CASSLGQTTNYGYTF. The CDR3 nucleotides are TGTGCCAGCAGCTTAGGGCAGACTACTAACTATGGCTACACCTTC.

This chain uses TRBV7-2 with TRBJ1-5; D is perhaps TRBD1 (5 bases). There are 13 residues in the CDR3. Per germline, CDR1 SGHTA and CDR2 FQGNSA. Trimming stripped 5 bases from V and 7 bases from J, with 12 bases between. For the CDR3, the DNA is TGTGCCAGCAGCGAGCAGGGAGGGCAGCCCCAGCATTTT. Amino acids: CASSEQGGQPQHF.

The chain employs TRBV9 and TRBJ1-3, with TRBD1 matching 9 bases. The CDR3 extends over 15 amino acids. Germline loops: CDR1 SGDLS, CDR2 YYNGEE. Unmatched junction bases numbered 6, after V lost 0 bases and J lost 8 bases. CDR3 sequence (DNA): TGTGCCAGCAGCGTAGGGTACAGGGGGCCATACACCATATATTTT. Protein product: CASSVGYRGPYTIYF.

The rearrangement joins TRBV7-2 to TRBJ2-5; 8 bases are a match to TRBD1. This CDR3 has 15 residues. The J segment lost 5 bases and the V segment lost 2 bases, leaving 7 bases of the junction unmatched. CDR1 is SGHTA and CDR2 is FQGNSA in the germline V gene. DNA of the CDR3: TGTGCCAGCAGCTTACAGGGGGCGACGAAGGAGACCCAGTACTTC. Protein sequence: CASSLQGATKETQYF.